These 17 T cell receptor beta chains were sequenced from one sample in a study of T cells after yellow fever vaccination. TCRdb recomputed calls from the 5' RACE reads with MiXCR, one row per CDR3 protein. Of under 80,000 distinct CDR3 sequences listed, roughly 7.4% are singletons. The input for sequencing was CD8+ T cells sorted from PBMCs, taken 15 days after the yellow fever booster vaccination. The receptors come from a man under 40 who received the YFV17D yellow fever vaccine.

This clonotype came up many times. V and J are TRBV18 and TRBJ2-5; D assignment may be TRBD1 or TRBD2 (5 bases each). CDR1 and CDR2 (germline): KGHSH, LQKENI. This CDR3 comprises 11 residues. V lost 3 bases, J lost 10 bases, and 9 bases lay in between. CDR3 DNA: TGTGCCAGCTCACCGGGACCTAGCCAGTACTTC. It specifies CASSPGPSQYF. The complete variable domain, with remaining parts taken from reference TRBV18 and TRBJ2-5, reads NAGVMQNPRHLVRRRGQEARLRCSPMKGHSHVYWYRQLPEEGLKFMVYLQKENIIDESGMPKERFSAEFPKEGPSILRIQQVVRGDSAAYFCASSPGPSQYFGPGTRLLVL.

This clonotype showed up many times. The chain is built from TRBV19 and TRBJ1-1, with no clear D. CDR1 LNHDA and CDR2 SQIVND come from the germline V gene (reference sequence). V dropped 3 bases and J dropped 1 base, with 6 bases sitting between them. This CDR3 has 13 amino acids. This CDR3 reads CASSMGGNTEAFF. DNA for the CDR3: TGTGCCAGTAGTATGGGCGGGAACACTGAAGCTTTCTTT.

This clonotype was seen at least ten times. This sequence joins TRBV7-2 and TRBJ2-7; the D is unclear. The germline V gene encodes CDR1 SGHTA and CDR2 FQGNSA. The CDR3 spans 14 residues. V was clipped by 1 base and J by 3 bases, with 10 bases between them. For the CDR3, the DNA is TGTGCCAGCAGCTTAGTTGACCACCGCTACGAGCAGTACTTC. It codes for CASSLVDHRYEQYF.

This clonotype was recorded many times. The CDR3 loop reads CATSDFRTSGTGELFF. The CDR3 DNA sequence: TGTGCCACCAGTGATTTTAGGACTAGCGGGACCGGGGAGCTGTTTTTT. This sequence joins TRBV24-1 and TRBJ2-2, with 11 bases identical to TRBD2. CDR1 KGHDR and CDR2 SFDVKD come from the germline V gene. The CDR3 loop spans 16 amino acids. V gave up 1 base and J gave up 5 bases; unmatched junction bases: 2.

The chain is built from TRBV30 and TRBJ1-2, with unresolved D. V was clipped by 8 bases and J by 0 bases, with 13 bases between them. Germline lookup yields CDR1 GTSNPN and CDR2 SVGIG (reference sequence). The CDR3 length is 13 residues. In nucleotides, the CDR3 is TGTGCCCTGGAGTGGCCTTCTAACTATGGCTACACCTTC. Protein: CALEWPSNYGYTF.

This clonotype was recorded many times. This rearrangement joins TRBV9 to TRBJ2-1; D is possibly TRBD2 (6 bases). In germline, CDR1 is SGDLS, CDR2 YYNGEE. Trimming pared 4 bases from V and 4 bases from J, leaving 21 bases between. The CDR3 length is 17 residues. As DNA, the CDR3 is TGTGCCAGCAGCCCCGGGACTTCAGAAGAGGAGTACAATGAGCAGTTCTTC. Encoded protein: CASSPGTSEEEYNEQFF.

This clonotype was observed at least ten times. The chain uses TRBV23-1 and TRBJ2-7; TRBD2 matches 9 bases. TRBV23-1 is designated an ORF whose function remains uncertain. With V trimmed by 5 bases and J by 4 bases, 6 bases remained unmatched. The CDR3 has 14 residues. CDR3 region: CASSSGTSRYEQYF. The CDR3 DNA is TGCGCCAGCAGTTCCGGGACTAGCAGATACGAGCAGTACTTC.

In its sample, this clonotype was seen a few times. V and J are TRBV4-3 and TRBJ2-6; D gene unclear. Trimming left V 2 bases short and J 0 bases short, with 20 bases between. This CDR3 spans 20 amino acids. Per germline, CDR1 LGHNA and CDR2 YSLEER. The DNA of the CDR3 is TGCGCCAGCAGCCAAAGATCCCGACATTACGGGCTCTCTGGGGCCAACGTCCTGACTTTC. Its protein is CASSQRSRHYGLSGANVLTF.

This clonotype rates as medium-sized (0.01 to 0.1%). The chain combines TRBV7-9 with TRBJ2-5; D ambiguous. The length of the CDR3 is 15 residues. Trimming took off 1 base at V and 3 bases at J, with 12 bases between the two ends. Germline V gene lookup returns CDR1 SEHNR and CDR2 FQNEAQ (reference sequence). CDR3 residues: CASSLELSVEETQYF. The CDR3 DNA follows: TGTGCCAGCAGCTTAGAGTTATCGGTTGAAGAGACCCAGTACTTC.

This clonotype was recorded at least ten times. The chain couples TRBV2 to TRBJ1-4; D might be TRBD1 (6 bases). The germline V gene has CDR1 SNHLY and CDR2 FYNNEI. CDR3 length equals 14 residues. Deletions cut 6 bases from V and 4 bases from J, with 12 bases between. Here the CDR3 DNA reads TGTGCCAGCAGGAGGGGACACCTTAATGAAAAACTGTTTTTT. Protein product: CASRRGHLNEKLFF.

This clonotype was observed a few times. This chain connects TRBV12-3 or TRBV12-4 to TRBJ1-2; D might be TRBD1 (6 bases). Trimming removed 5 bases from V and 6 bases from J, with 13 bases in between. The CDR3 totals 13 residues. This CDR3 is CASSNTGTDGYTF. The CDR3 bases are TGTGCCAGCAGTAACACAGGGACGGATGGCTACACCTTC.

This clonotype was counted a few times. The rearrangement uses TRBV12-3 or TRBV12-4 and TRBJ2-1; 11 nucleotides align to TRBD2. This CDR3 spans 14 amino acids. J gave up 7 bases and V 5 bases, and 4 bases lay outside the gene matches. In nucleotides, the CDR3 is TGTGCCAGCAGTATCACTAGCGGGAGTAATGAGCAGTTCTTC. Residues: CASSITSGSNEQFF.

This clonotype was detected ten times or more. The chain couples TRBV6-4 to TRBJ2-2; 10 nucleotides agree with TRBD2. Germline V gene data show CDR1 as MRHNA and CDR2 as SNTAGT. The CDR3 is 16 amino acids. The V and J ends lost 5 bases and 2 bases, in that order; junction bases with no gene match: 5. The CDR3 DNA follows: TGTGCCAGCAGTTCCGGACTAGCGGAAAACACCGGGGAGCTGTTTTTT. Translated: CASSSGLAENTGELFF.

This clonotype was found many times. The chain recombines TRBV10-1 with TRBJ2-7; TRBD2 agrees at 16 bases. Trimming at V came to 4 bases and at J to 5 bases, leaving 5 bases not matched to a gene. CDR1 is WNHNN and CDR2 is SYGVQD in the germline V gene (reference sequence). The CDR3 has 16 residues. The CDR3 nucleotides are TGCGCCAGCAGTGCCGGGACTAGCGGGAGGGCCAACGAGCAGTACTTC. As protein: CASSAGTSGRANEQYF.

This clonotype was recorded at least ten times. CDR3 residues: CASSLVGAGNEQYF. The CDR3 nucleotides are TGTGCCAGCAGCCTGGTGGGCGCGGGGAACGAGCAGTACTTC. V usage is TRBV5-6 and J usage is TRBJ2-7; tentatively, D is TRBD2 (6 bases). The CDR3 length is 14 residues. Germline assignment: CDR1 SGHDT and CDR2 YYEEEE. V was pared by 4 bases and J by 5 bases, with 16 bases between.

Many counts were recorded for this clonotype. CDR3 nucleotide sequence: TGTGCCAGCGGACCCGGGACAGGGTTATTCTACGAGCAGTACTTC. Translated: CASGPGTGLFYEQYF. The genes are TRBV12-3 or TRBV12-4 and TRBJ2-7; TRBD1 matches 9 bases. Unmatched junction bases numbered 11, after V lost 8 bases and J lost 3 bases. The CDR3 sequence is 15 residues long.

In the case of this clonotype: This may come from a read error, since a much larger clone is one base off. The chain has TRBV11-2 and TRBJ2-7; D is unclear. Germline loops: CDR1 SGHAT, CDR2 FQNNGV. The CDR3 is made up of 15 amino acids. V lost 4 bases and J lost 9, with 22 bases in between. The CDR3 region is CASSSRLSSLGRQYF. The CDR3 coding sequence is TGTGCCAGCAGCTCACGTTTGTCTTCCCTCGGTCGGCAGTACTTC.